This T cell receptor (beta chain) was identified during a study of shared clonotypes between healthy human individuals. Trimming shortened V by 4 bases and J by 0 bases, and 16 bases separated the two germline ends. The germline CDR1 and CDR2 sequences are SGDLS and YYNGEE. The CDR3 extends over 17 amino acids. Using immunoSEQ multiplex PCR, the repertoire was profiled, and TCRdb retains in-frame clones only, with some absent. The profile shows 2 million to 2.5 million clones, under 95% of them singletons. Material for sequencing was naive CD4+ T cells from PBMCs. Subset: CD45RA+ positively selected. This chain connects TRBV9 to TRBJ2-2; D gene uncertain. The TCR originated in a young man in good health. Some clones in this sample may be carry-over from other donors' samples. The CDR3 spells CASSSPVGETNTGELFF. The DNA for the CDR3 is TGTGCCAGCAGCTCACCGGTTGGGGAAACGAACACCGGGGAGCTGTTTTTT.